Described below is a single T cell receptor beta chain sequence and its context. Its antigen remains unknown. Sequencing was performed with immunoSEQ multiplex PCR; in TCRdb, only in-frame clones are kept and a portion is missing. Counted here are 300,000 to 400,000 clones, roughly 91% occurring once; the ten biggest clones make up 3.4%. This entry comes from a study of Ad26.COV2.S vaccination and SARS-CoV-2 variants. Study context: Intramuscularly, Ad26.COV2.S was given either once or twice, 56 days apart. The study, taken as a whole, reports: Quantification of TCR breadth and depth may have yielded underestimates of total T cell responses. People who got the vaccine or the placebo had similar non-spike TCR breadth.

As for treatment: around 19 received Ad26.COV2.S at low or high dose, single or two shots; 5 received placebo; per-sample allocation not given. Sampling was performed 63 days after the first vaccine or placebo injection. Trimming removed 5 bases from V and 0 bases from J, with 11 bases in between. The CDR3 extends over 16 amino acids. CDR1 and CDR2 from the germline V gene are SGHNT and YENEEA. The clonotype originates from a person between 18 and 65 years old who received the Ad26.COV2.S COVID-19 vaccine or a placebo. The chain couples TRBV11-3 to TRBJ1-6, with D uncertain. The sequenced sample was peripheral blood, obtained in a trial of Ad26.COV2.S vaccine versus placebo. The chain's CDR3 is CASSRGFVSYNSPLHF. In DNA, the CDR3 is TGTGCCAGCAGCCGGGGTTTCGTCTCCTATAATTCACCCCTCCACTTT. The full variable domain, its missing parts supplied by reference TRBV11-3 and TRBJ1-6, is EAGVVQSPRYKIIEKKQPVAFWCNPISGHNTLYWYLQNLGQGPELLIRYENEEAVDDSQLPKDRFSAERLKGVDSTLKIQPAELGDSAVYLCASSRGFVSYNSPLHFGNGTRLTVT.